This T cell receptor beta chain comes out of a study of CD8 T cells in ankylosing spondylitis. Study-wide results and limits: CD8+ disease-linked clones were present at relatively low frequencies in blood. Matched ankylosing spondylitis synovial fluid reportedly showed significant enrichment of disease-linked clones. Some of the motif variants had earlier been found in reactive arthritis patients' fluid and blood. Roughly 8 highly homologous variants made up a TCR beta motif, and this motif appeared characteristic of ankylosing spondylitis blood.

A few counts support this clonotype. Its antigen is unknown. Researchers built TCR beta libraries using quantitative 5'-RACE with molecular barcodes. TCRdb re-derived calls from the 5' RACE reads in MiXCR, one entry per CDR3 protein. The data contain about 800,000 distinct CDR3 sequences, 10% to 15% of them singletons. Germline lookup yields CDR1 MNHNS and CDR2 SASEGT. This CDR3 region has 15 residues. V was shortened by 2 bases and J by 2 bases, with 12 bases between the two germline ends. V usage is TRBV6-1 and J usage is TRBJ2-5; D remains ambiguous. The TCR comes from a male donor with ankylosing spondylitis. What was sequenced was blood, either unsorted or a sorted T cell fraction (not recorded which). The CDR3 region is CASSERNRGQETQYF. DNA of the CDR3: TGTGCCAGCAGTGAACGGAACAGAGGACAAGAGACCCAGTACTTC.